The entry below describes one T cell receptor beta chain. The antigen remains undetermined. Looked up from germline, CDR1 is SGDLS and CDR2 is YYNGEE. This CDR3 has 18 amino acids. V was trimmed by 0 bases and J by 0 bases, leaving 16 bases between them. Sequencing was performed with immunoSEQ multiplex PCR; in TCRdb, only in-frame clones are kept and a portion is missing. The sample holds just over 95,000 clones, around 90% seen once. This specimen comes from a study of graft-versus-host responses after intestinal transplantation. General study points: Subjects displaying graft-donor T cell macrochimerism possessed elevated graft-versus-host to host-versus-graft clonal ratios inside allografts. Maximum circulating GvH clone levels tracked with early post-transplant HvG decreases. Detection of GvH clones occurred in recipient marrow, and some had their first appearance in ileum or blood.

The clonotype was recovered from a human donor who received an intestinal transplant. The sequences come from unstimulated CD4+ T cells sorted from spleen or lymph node cells, collected before intestinal transplant. The genes are TRBV9 and TRBJ1-3; D uncertain. The CDR3: CASSVAPHAGYSGNTIYF. The CDR3 coding sequence is TGTGCCAGCAGCGTAGCCCCCCACGCGGGTTACTCTGGAAACACCATATATTTT.